The T cell receptor (beta chain) under discussion was sequenced for a study of blood T cells in healthy people across ages. Study-level results: Underestimates were what the diversity estimates from one million T cells were considered to be.

PCR was performed a second time for roughly 7 to 11 cycles using a sample-barcoded 5' primer and a J-beta primer mix. A template-switch adaptor with 12 random nucleotides tagged each cDNA molecule. TCRdb analysed the 5' RACE reads with MiXCR anew, one entry per CDR3 protein. The table includes about 830,000 distinct CDR3 sequences, approximately 67% detected once. Concerning this clonotype: Its specificity is unknown.

Healthy Caucasian individuals from Russia aged roughly 6 to 100 were enrolled as donors. The clonotype was recovered from a man aged 25 to 40 in good health. Specimen: blood.

The CDR3 sequence: CAITKEGLAGSDTQYF. The CDR3 coding sequence is TGTGCCATCACCAAAGAGGGTCTAGCGGGGTCAGATACGCAGTATTTT. This chain links TRBV10-3 with TRBJ2-3; 9 nucleotides line up with TRBD2. CDR3 length equals 16 residues. The junction had 12 bases not matched to a gene; V was cut back by 7 bases and J by 4 bases. Germline V lookup: CDR1 ENHRY, CDR2 SYGVKD.